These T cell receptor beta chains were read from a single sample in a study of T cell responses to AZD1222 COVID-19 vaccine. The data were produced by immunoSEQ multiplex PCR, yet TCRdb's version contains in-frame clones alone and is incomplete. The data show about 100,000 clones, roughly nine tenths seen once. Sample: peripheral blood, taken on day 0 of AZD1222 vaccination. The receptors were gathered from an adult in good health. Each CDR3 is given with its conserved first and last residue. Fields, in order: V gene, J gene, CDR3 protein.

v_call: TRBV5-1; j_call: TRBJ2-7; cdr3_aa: CASSLGFRAEQYF
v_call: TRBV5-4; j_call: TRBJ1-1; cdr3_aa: CASSLSQGRDTEAFF
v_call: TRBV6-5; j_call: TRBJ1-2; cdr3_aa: CASRGVSGGYGYTF
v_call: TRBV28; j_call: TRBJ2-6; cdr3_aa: CASTPLGSGANVLTF
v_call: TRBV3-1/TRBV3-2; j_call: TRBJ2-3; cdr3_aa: CASSQHPPGLAGGRTDTQYF
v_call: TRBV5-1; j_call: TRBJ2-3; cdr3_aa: CASSLTDRGDTQYF
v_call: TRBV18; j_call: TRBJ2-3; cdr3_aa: CASSPAAGGPADTQYF
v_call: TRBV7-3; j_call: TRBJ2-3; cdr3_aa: CASSPRRGGDTQYF
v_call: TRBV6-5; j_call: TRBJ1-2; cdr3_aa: CASSTPDAANYGYTF
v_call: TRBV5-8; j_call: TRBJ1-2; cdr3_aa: CASSLGSGTVGTF
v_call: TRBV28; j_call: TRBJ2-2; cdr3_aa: CASWGTSERELFF
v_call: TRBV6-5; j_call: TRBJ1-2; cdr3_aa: CASTDHLDRPDGYTF
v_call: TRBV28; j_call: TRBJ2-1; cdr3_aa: CASSLSGRANNEQFF
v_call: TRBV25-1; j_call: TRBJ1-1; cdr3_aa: CASTQTGGNTEAFF
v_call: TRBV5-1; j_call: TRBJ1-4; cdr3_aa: CASSQGVADEKLFF
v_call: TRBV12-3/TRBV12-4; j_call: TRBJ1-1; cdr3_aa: CASSFMGATEAFF
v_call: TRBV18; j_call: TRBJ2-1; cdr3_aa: CASSPFGTGNPNEQFF
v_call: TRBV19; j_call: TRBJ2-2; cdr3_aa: CASIPGNANTGELFF
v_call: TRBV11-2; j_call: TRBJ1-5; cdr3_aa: CASSLHLAEPQHF
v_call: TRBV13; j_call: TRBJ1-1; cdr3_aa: CASRVWAGGTEAFF
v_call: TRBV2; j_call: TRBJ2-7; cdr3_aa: CASGPGQYEQYF
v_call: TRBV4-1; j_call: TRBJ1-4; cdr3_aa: CASSQGTGEREKLFF
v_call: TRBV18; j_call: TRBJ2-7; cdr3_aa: CASSPFSTGEYEQYF
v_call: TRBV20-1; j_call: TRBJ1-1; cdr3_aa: CSARVARGAFF
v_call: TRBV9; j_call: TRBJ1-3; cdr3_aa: CASSVELSSGNTIYF
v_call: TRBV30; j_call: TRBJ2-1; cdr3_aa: CAGSGLVYNEQFF
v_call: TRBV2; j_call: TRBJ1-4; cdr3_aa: CASSPGPSRDGLFF
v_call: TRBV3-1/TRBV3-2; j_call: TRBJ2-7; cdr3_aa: CASSPSGPYEQYF
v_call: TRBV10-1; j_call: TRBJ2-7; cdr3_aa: CASSETTSGRYEQYF
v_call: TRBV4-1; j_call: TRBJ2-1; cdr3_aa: CASSQDFLAGGHYNEQFF
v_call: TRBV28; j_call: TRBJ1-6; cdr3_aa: CASSRVQGVKDSPLHF
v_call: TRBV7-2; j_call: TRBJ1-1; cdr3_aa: CASSRSENTEAFF
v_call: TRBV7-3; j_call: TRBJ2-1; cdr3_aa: CASSPFSGGAHNEQFF